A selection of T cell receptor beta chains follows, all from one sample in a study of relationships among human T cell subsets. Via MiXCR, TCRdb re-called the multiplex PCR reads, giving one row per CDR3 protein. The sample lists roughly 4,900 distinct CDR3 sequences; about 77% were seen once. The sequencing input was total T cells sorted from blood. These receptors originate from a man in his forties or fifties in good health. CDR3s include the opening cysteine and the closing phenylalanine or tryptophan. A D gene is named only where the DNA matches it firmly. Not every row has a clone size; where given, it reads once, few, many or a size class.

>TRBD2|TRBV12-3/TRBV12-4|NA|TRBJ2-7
TGTGCCAGCAGTTCTAGCGGGGCTATGGGCTACGAGCAGTACTTC
CASSSSGAMGYEQYF
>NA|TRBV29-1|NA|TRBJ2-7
TGCAGCGTTTCATCGGAGATAGGGACCTACGAGCAGTACTTC
CSVSSEIGTYEQYF
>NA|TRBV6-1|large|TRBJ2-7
TGTGCCGCCGCGGGACAGACCTACGAGCAGTACTTC
CAAAGQTYEQYF
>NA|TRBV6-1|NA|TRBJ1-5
TGTGCCAGCAGTTATTCAGGGGCGGTCAATCAGCCCCAGCATTTT
CASSYSGAVNQPQHF
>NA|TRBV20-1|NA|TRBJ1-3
TGCAGTGCTAGCCCGTGGAGGGAGGGAAACACCATATATTTT
CSASPWREGNTIYF
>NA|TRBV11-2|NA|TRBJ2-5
TGTGCCAGCAGCTTTGGGTTAGGCCTAGCTTGGGAGACCCAGTACTTC
CASSFGLGLAWETQYF
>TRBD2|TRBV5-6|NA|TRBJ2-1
TGTGCCAGCAGCCCACGCAGCGGGGGGGCGCATGAGCAGTTCTTC
CASSPRSGGAHEQFF
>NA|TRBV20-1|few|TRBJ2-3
TGCAGTGCTAGAGATGGGCGGGAAGACACAGATACGCAGTATTTT
CSARDGREDTDTQYF
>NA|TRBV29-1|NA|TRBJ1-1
TGCACCCCCCGCCGGGGGATTGGAGGGCCTGAAGCTTTCTTT
CTPRRGIGGPEAFF
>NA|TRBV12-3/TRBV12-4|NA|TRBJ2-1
TGTGCCAGCAGTTTATCTAGTAGGAATGAGCAGTTCTTC
CASSLSSRNEQFF
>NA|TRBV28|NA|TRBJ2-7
TGTGCCACGAGGGGTTCCAGGGGGGAATCCGACGAGCAGTACTTC
CATRGSRGESDEQYF
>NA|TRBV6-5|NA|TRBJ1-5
TGTGCCAGCAGTCAGACGACAGGCCAGAGGCCCCAGCATTTT
CASSQTTGQRPQHF
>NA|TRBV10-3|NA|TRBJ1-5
TGTGCCATCAGTGACGGCGGACACAGCAATCAGCCCCAGCATTTT
CAISDGGHSNQPQHF
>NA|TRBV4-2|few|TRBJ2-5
TGTGCCAGCAGCCAACGGGGGATGCAGGAGACCCAGTACTTC
CASSQRGMQETQYF
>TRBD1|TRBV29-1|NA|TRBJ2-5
TGCAGCGTTGCCCGGACAGGGACTCAAGAGACCCAGTACTTC
CSVARTGTQETQYF
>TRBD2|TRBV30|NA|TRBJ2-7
TGTGCCTGGGACAATCCTAGCGGGGACTCCTACGAGCAGTACTTC
CAWDNPSGDSYEQYF
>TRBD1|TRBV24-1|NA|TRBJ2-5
TGTGCCACCAGTGAGGGGACAGGACCTCAAGAGACCCAGTACTTC
CATSEGTGPQETQYF
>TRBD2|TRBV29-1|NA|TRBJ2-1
TGCAGCGGGCGCCCAGGGACTAACTACAATGAGCAGTTCTTC
CSGRPGTNYNEQFF
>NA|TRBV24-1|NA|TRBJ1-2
TGTGCCACCAGTGATTCGGGATCAGACTATGGCTACACCTTC
CATSDSGSDYGYTF
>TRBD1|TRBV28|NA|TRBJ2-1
TGTGCCAGCAGTTGGTGGGGACAGGGCAATGAGCAGTTCTTC
CASSWWGQGNEQFF
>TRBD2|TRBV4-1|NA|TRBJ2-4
TGCGCCAGCAGCCATCCTAGCGGGTACGGAGCCAAAAACATTCAGTACTTC
CASSHPSGYGAKNIQYF
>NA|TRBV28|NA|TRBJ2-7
TGTGCCAGCAGTTTAGAACTTGCCGCTATCTACGAGCAGTACTTC
CASSLELAAIYEQYF
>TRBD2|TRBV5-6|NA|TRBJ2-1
TGTGCCAGCAGCTTGGGAGCTAGCGGGAGGGGGCGTGAGCAGTTCTTC
CASSLGASGRGREQFF
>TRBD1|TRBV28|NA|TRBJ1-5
TGTGCCAGCAGTTCGCCCCAAGGACAGGTTGTCGCGAGGCCCCAGCATTTT
CASSSPQGQVVARPQHF
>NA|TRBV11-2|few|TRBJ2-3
TGTGCCAGCAGCTTAGCGGTGGCAGATACGCAGTATTTT
CASSLAVADTQYF
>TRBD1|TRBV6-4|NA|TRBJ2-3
TGTGCCAGCAGTGACGGGACAGGCACAGATACGCAGTATTTT
CASSDGTGTDTQYF